This T cell receptor (beta chain) emerged from a study of blood T cells in healthy people across ages. Points from the study as a whole: Higher naive T cell percentage went strongly together with higher TCR beta diversity.

Peripheral blood, about 9.8 milliliters per donor, was collected. Alongside a J-beta primer mix, a sample-barcoded 5' primer served in a second PCR lasting about 7 to 12 cycles. Each cDNA molecule received a tag from a template-switch adaptor that had 12 random nucleotides. Each CDR3 protein is one row after TCRdb ran MiXCR on the 5' RACE reads. The profile shows just under 750,000 distinct CDR3 sequences, about a fifth of them singletons. This CDR3 contains 16 residues. The ends were cut back, 0 bases at V and 4 bases at J, with 15 bases in the middle. Germline-derived CDR1 and CDR2 are SGHDT and YYEEEE. A remark on this clonotype: Its antigen is still unknown.

This chain uses TRBV5-6 with TRBJ2-3; D is possibly TRBD2 (6 bases). The sequence was collected from a man aged 65 to 85 in good health. The sequenced material came from blood. For the CDR3, the DNA is TGTGCCAGCAGCTTGGTTGTGGGGGAGGACGCAGATACGCAGTATTTT. Its translation: CASSLVVGEDADTQYF. The whole variable domain, filled in from reference TRBV5-6 and TRBJ2-3, reads DAGVTQSPTHLIKTRGQQVTLRCSPKSGHDTVSWYQQALGQGPQFIFQYYEEEERQRGNFPDRFSGHQFPNYSSELNVNALLLGDSALYLCASSLVVGEDADTQYFGPGTRLTVL.